Below, 14 T cell receptor beta chains from the same sample are listed, as sequenced in a study of blood T cell repertoires in COVID-19. TCRdb's copy holds only in-frame clones and misses some; the assay was immunoSEQ multiplex PCR. The table shows 150,000 to 250,000 clones, with approximately 85% occurring only once. The specimen sequenced was PBMCs or T cells enriched from blood (not recorded which). The source of these receptors is a middle-aged man who had recovered from COVID-19.

The rearrangement joins TRBV28 to TRBJ2-7, with 12 bases matching TRBD2. V lost 7 bases to trimming and J lost 3 bases; unmatched junction nucleotides: 16. Looked up from germline, CDR1 is MDHEN and CDR2 is SYDVKM. There are 18 residues in the CDR3. The CDR3 nucleotides are TGTGCCAGCACCTCCGGCGGGCCTAGCGGGAGGGCCCTCTACGAGCAGTACTTC. Its translation: CASTSGGPSGRALYEQYF.

V usage is TRBV7-8 and J usage is TRBJ2-2; 7 bases map to TRBD2. The V and J ends lost 3 bases and 6 bases, in that order; junction bases with no gene match: 10. This CDR3 comprises 16 residues. CDR1 SGHVS and CDR2 FQNEAQ come from the germline V gene. The CDR3 DNA is TGTGCCAGCAGCTTCTTCGGCGGGAGTAACGCCGGGGAGCTGTTTTTT. This sequence encodes CASSFFGGSNAGELFF.

This clone was seen only once. The rearrangement links TRBV3-1 (or the pseudogene TRBV3-2) to TRBJ1-2; 9 nucleotides line up with TRBD1. The CDR3 totals 14 residues. Germline V gives CDR1 LGHDT, CDR2 YNNKEL (reference sequence). With 2 bases clipped from V and 7 bases from J, the junction kept 5 bases outside the gene matches. The CDR3 region has the DNA TGTGCCAGCAGCCAACTGGGACAGGGAGCTGGCTACACCTTC. It specifies CASSQLGQGAGYTF.

The CDR3 here is CATSDRAGATNTGELFF. CDR3 bases: TGTGCCACCAGTGATAGAGCGGGAGCAACGAACACCGGGGAGCTGTTTTTT. The rearrangement links TRBV24-1 to TRBJ2-2; 8 bases agree with TRBD2. Germline CDR1 reads KGHDR; CDR2 reads SFDVKD. V gave up 3 bases and J gave up 0 bases; unmatched junction bases: 5. This CDR3 region has 17 residues.

J is TRBJ2-1 and V is TRBV9, with D possibly TRBD2 on 6 matching bases. There are 16 residues in the CDR3. Trimming removed 0 bases from V and 4 bases from J, with 14 bases in between. Germline CDR1 and CDR2: SGDLS and YYNGEE. CDR3 bases: TGTGCCAGCAGCGTAGCCATTACGGGACTTTACAATGAGCAGTTCTTC. This encodes CASSVAITGLYNEQFF.

This chain uses TRBV6-5 with TRBJ1-2; 8 bases line up with TRBD1. Germline CDR1 is MNHEY and CDR2 is SVGAGI. This CDR3 spans 12 amino acids. V trimming: 5 bases; J trimming: 8 bases; junction bases outside the gene matches: 4. CDR3 amino acids: CASSTGGWGYTF. The CDR3 nucleotides read TGTGCCAGCAGTACAGGGGGATGGGGCTACACCTTC.

The chain has TRBV4-3 and TRBJ1-5; 8 positions match TRBD1. Germline V gene sequence: CDR1 LGHNA, CDR2 YSLEER. Losses at the gene ends were 0 bases for V and 7 bases for J; bases not matched to a gene: 8. The CDR3 is 16 residues long. CDR3 loop: CASSQDWAGGHQPQHF. DNA of the CDR3: TGCGCCAGCAGCCAAGATTGGGCAGGGGGCCACCAGCCCCAGCATTTT.

J is TRBJ1-4 and V is TRBV2, with 7 bases aligning to TRBD1. CDR1 and CDR2 (germline): SNHLY, FYNNEI. The CDR3 loop spans 14 amino acids. V was pared by 10 bases and J by 6 bases, with 11 bases of the junction left unmatched. The CDR3 sequence: CATRRQGMDEKLFF. CDR3 sequence (DNA): TGTGCCACCCGAAGACAGGGAATGGATGAAAAACTGTTTTTT.

This chain connects TRBV19 to TRBJ1-2; no clear D. Germline loops: CDR1 LNHDA, CDR2 SQIVND (reference sequence). CDR3 length equals 13 residues. Trimming stripped 6 bases from V and 0 bases from J, with 8 bases between. CDR3 nucleotide sequence: TGTGCCAGTAGGGTGAACTCTAACTATGGCTACACCTTC. Translation gives CASRVNSNYGYTF.

The chain joins TRBV6-2 or TRBV6-3 to TRBJ2-7; D is possibly TRBD1 (5 bases). The CDR3 is 15 residues long. Trimming removed 0 bases at V and 2 bases at J, with 11 bases between. Looked up from germline, CDR1 is MNHEY and CDR2 is SVGEGT. This CDR3 is CASSYSIGVAYEQYF. The CDR3 DNA follows: TGTGCCAGCAGTTACTCGATAGGGGTGGCCTACGAGCAGTACTTC.

The chain carries TRBV5-1 and TRBJ2-7; TRBD1 might be the D (6 bases). V lost 0 bases to trimming and J lost 4 bases, with 14 bases between them. The germline gives CDR1 SGHRS, CDR2 YFSETQ. This CDR3 spans 15 amino acids. CDR3 DNA sequence: TGCGCCAGCAGCTTGGGGGGGCAGGAGTTATACGAGCAGTACTTC. It is translated as CASSLGGQELYEQYF.

This rearrangement joins TRBV15 to TRBJ1-2; TRBD1 agrees at 9 bases. The CDR3 extends over 16 amino acids. Germline CDR1 is LNHNV and CDR2 is YYDKDF (reference sequence). Germline trimming cut 3 bases from V and 2 bases from J; bases unmatched to any gene: 7. DNA of the CDR3: TGTGCCACCAGCAGGGGAGGGACAGGGCCAAACTATGGCTACACCTTC. Protein product: CATSRGGTGPNYGYTF.

This clone came up a few times. This chain uses TRBV4-3 with TRBJ1-2; D gene unclear. The CDR3 spans 14 residues. With 1 base removed from V and 1 base from J, the gap between germline ends came to 7 bases. CDR1 and CDR2 (germline): LGHNA, YSLEER. The CDR3 protein is CASSQGVVNYGYTF. The CDR3, as DNA: TGCGCCAGCAGCCAAGGCGTAGTTAACTATGGCTACACCTTC.

This chain links TRBV9 with TRBJ1-3; D is unresolved. Germline V gene sequence: CDR1 SGDLS, CDR2 YYNGEE. Trimming pared 5 bases from V and 4 bases from J, leaving 16 bases between. CDR3 length: 15 amino acids. The CDR3 is CASSDGGRAGNTIYF. The CDR3 DNA reads TGTGCCAGCAGTGACGGAGGGAGGGCCGGAAACACCATATATTTT.